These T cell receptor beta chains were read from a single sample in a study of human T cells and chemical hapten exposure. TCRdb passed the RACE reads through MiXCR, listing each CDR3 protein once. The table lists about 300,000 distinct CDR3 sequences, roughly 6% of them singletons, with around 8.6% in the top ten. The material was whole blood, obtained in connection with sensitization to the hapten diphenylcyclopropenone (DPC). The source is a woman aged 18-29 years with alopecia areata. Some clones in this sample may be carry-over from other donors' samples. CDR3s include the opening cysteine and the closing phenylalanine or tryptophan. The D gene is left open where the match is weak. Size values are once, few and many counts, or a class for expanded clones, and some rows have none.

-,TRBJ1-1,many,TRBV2,TGTGCCAGCAGTGTTCAAGGCGGGGCTTTCTTT,CASSVQGGAFF
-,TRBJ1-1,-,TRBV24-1,TGTGCCACCAGTGGTCAAGGAACTGAAGCTTTCTTT,CATSGQGTEAFF
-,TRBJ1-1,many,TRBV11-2,TGTGCCAGCAGCTTAGTGGGCAGGTGGAACACTGAAGCTTTCTTT,CASSLVGRWNTEAFF
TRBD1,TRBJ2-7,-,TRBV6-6,TGTGCCAGCAGTTACGGGGCAGGGGGCGACGAGCAGTACTTC,CASSYGAGGDEQYF
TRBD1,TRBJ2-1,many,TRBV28,TGTGCCAGCACCGGAGGACAGGGAGGTGAGCAGTTCTTC,CASTGGQGGEQFF
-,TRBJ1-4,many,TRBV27,TGTGCCAGCAGTATCGGACAGACCGCTAATGAAAAACTGTTTTTT,CASSIGQTANEKLFF
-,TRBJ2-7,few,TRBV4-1,TGCGCCAGCAGCCAAGTGGGAGTTTACGAGCAGTACTTC,CASSQVGVYEQYF
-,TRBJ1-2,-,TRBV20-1,TGCAGTGCTAGAGCAAGTAGGGACTATGGCTACACCTTC,CSARASRDYGYTF
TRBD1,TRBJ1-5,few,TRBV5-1,TGCGCCAGCAGTTCATTTGACAGGGACGACAATCAGCCCCAGCATTTT,CASSSFDRDDNQPQHF
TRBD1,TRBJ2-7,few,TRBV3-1,TGTGCCAGCAGCCAAGTTATAGGGGGCCACGAGCAGTACTTC,CASSQVIGGHEQYF
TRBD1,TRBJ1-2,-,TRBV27,TGTGCCACCCGCACAGGGGGCGCGCGCTATGGCTACACCTTC,CATRTGGARYGYTF
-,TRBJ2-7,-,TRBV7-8,TGTGCCAGTGGCCTTTTTAGGGCAGCCTCCTCCTACGAGCAGTACTTC,CASGLFRAASSYEQYF
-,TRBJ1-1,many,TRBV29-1,TGCAGCGTTGAGGACAGCAACACTGAAGCTTTCTTT,CSVEDSNTEAFF
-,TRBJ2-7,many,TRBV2,TGTGCCACCGCACAGAGGTCCTACGAGCAGTACTTC,CATAQRSYEQYF
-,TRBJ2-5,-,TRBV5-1,TGCGCCAGCGGGTTAGACCAAGAGACCCAGTACTTC,CASGLDQETQYF
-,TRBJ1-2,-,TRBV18,TGTGCCAGCTCACCACCAAGTACCCACCCAAACGGCTACACCTTC,CASSPPSTHPNGYTF
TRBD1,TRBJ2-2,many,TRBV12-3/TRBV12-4,TGTGCCAGCAGCCCTAGAGACAGGGGTGCCGGGGAGCTGTTTTTT,CASSPRDRGAGELFF
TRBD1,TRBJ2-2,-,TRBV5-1,TGCGCCAGCAGCCGAGGGACAGGGGGCCAAAAGCTGTTTTTT,CASSRGTGGQKLFF
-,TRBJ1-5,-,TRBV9,TGTGCCAGCAGCGAGGAGGGAAGGGGCAATCAGCCCCAGCATTTT,CASSEEGRGNQPQHF
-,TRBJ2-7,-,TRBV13,TGTGCCAGCAGCTCACCCCGACGGGGGAGCTACGAGCAGTACTTC,CASSSPRRGSYEQYF
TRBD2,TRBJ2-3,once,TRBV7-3,TGTGCCAGCAGCTCCACGGGACTAGACGGTACGCAGTATTTT,CASSSTGLDGTQYF
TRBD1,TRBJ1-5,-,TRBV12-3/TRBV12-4,TGTGCCAGCAGTGCTACAGGGGGCCGTCAGCCCCAGCATTTT,CASSATGGRQPQHF
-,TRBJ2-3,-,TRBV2,TGTGCCAGCGGATCCATACGCACAGATACGCAGTATTTT,CASGSIRTDTQYF
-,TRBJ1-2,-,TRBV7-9,TGTGCCAGCAGCTTAGAGTGGGGAGGCGGCTACACCTTC,CASSLEWGGGYTF
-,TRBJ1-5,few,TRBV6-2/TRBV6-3,TGTGCCAGCAGTCCCTTTGTGACTTACAGGTCTCAGCCCCAGCATTTT,CASSPFVTYRSQPQHF
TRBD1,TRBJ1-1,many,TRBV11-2,TGTGCCAGCAGGGGGAGACAGGGTGCTGGGAGTATGAACACTGAAGCTTTCTTT,CASRGRQGAGSMNTEAFF
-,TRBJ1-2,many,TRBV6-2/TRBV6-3,TGTGCCGGCCGGGGGAGTGACAGACCTAACTATGGCTACACCTTC,CAGRGSDRPNYGYTF
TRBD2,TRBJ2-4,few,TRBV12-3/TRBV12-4,TGTGCCAGCAGTTTCTCGGGGGGAAACATTCAGTACTTC,CASSFSGGNIQYF
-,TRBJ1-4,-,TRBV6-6,TGTGCCAGCAGTCGAGCCGAACAGGGAGAAGGGGAAAAACTGTTTTTT,CASSRAEQGEGEKLFF
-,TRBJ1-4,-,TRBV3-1,TGTGCCAACAGCCCCGCAGGGGTTGAAAAACTGTTTTTT,CANSPAGVEKLFF
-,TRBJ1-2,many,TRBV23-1,TGCGCCAGCAGTCAACCGGGGCCGATTAACTATGGCTACACCTTC,CASSQPGPINYGYTF
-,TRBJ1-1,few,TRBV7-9,TGTGCCAGCAGCTTTGACAGCTCCACTGAAGCTTTCTTT,CASSFDSSTEAFF
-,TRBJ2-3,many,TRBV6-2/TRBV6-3,TGTGCCATCCAATGGAGCTATAGCACAGATACGCAGTATTTT,CAIQWSYSTDTQYF
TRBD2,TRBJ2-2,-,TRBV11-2,TGTGCCAGCAGCTTAGAGTTACTAGCGGGGGCCCAAGTGGAGCTGTTTTTT,CASSLELLAGAQVELFF
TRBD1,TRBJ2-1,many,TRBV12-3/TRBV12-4,TGTGCCAGCAGTTTCGGGACAGCCTACAATGAGCAGTTCTTC,CASSFGTAYNEQFF
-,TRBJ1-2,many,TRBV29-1,TGCAGCGTTGAACCACGAGGGGGGACTTTTCTTCGCTATGGCTACACCTTC,CSVEPRGGTFLRYGYTF